This entry is about one TCR beta chain. The sample holds other DNA sequences that translate to the same CDR3. Profiled with immunoSEQ multiplex PCR; TCRdb holds only in-frame clones, not every one. The table has 2 million to 3 million clones, approximately 93% seen once. These data are taken from a study of shared clonotypes between healthy human individuals. Germline trimming cut 0 bases from V and 2 bases from J; bases unmatched to any gene: 4. The CDR3 is 15 residues long. Germline CDR1 SGDLS, CDR2 YYNGEE. This chain uses TRBV9 with TRBJ2-7; 8 bases are shared with TRBD2. This receptor was identified in a man in his late teens or twenties in good health. Some clones in this sample may be carry-over from other donors' samples. The sequenced material came from naive CD4+ T cells from PBMCs. As for subset: CD45RA+ positively selected. The CDR3, as DNA: TGTGCCAGCAGCGTAGGCGGCGGGAGGACCTACGAGCAGTACTTC. The encoded protein is CASSVGGGRTYEQYF.